The T cell receptor beta chain described here comes from a study of CD8+ T cells in alopecia areata. Broader study findings: There were also resident alphabeta T cells of normal skin sequenced in scalp samples. Lesional scalp, especially alopecia totalis/universalis, showed higher clonality than normal scalp. In blood and scalp, many expanded lesional clones persisted during tofacitinib.

With 5 bases removed from V and 9 bases from J, the gap between germline ends came to 14 bases. Germline assignment: CDR1 SNHLY and CDR2 FYNNEI. The CDR3 is made up of 14 amino acids. The treatment was: oral pan-JAK inhibitor, 5-10 mg twice daily. Extracted from the samples, RNA was reverse transcribed into cDNA to serve as the sequencing template. TCRdb keeps only in-frame clones here, not all; method: immunoSEQ multiplex PCR. The sample holds 150,000 to 200,000 clones, approximately 56% seen once. Concerning this clone itself: The antigen is unknown.

The sample in question was CD4+ T cells sorted from blood, obtained at week 4, from a patient treated with tofacitinib. The TCR was taken from a human donor with alopecia areata. V and J are TRBV2 and TRBJ1-6; D might be TRBD1 (5 bases). The CDR3 nucleotides are TGTGCCAGCAGTTATCAGGGTAGTACTTCACCCCTCCACTTT. It translates to CASSYQGSTSPLHF.